The text below deals with one TCR beta chain. Assay used: immunoSEQ multiplex PCR; TCRdb lists only in-frame clones, some missing. The sample consists of some 80,000 clones, 75% to 85% of them appearing once. This sample is part of a study of technical replicates of blood from several donors. There are 12 residues in the CDR3. Germline-derived CDR1 and CDR2 are SQVTM and ANQGSEA. V was pared by 4 bases and J by 7 bases, with 14 bases between. The chain couples TRBV29-1 to TRBJ2-7; maybe TRBD2 (6 bases). The sample consisted of PBMCs. The sequence was obtained from a human donor in good health. Some clones in this sample may be carry-over from other donors' samples. DNA of the CDR3: TGCAGCGTTGGGGCGGGGATGGAAGAGCAGTACTTC. As protein: CSVGAGMEEQYF.